This TCR beta chain was profiled in a study of spatial heterogeneity in lung cancer. Looking at the study overall: Raw reads contained each unique TCR and UMI combination more than ten times on average.

V dropped 5 bases and J dropped 2 bases, with 10 bases sitting between them. Per germline, CDR1 SGHNT and CDR2 YENEEA. The CDR3 has 13 residues. Time point denoted: sample taken at primary tumor resection. Researchers sequenced whole RNA taken from tumor, nontumor lung or frozen PBMC without sorting. The donor group consisted of some 70 patients who had untreated, early-stage non-small cell lung cancer. With respect to this clonotype: Within a library made for alpha chains, this beta chain is off target, and its count is uninformative.

TCR cDNA molecules each had a unique molecular identifier. MiXCR, run by TCRdb on the 5' RACE reads, gives a single entry per CDR3 protein. The repertoire has approximately 7,000 distinct CDR3 sequences, about 6% of them found once; the top ten carry roughly 10%. This rearrangement joins TRBV11-3 to TRBJ2-7; maybe TRBD2 (5 bases). This TCR derives from a female donor with early-stage non-small cell lung cancer. Specimen: normal lung tissue next to the tumor, collected at surgery. For the CDR3, the DNA is TGTGCCAGCAGCCCGCTCGGGGCCTACGAGCAGTACTTC. Its translation: CASSPLGAYEQYF.